This T cell receptor beta chain was sequenced during a study of cytomegalovirus exposure and HLA in healthy donors. Study-wide background: In an earlier analysis, around 100 million unique TCR beta sequences were found from some 180 million T cells. General observations from the study: Fewer N-insertions (relative to the roughly 630-donor mean) were reportedly seen in an Asian-associated ancestry cluster in a later analysis. It was assumed in the presence/absence analyses that sequencing depth was roughly uniform across donors.

PCR primers comprised 60 Vbeta and 13 Jbeta primers. Measured with immunoSEQ multiplex PCR; TCRdb has only the in-frame clones, and not every one. The sample includes about 200,000 clones, 82% of them seen just once. V gave up 3 bases and J gave up 2 bases; unmatched junction bases: 4. CDR1 and CDR2 from the germline V gene are SGHKS and YYEKEE (reference sequence). This CDR3 has 14 residues. To note about this clone: The antigen is undetermined.

The sequenced sample consisted of PBMCs. This receptor was identified in a woman between 45 and 60 years old in good health and CMV-seropositive. The chain employs TRBV5-5 and TRBJ2-5, with 7 positions matching TRBD1. The CDR3 is CASSSLDRQETQYF. CDR3 in DNA: TGTGCCAGCAGCTCTTTGGACAGGCAAGAGACCCAGTACTTC.